The 2 T cell receptor beta chains in this list originate from one sample, sequenced in a study of blood T cell repertoires in COVID-19. Using immunoSEQ multiplex PCR, the repertoire was profiled, and TCRdb retains in-frame clones only, with some absent. The sample has around 190,000 clones, roughly 84% seen once; the top ten hold about 3.2%. The sequencing input was PBMCs or T cells enriched from blood (not recorded which). The receptors come from a woman aged 30 to 39 who had been exposed to COVID-19.

The CDR3, as DNA: TGTGCCAGCAGTCGGGACTGGCCCTACGAGCAGTACTTC. Its translation is CASSRDWPYEQYF. The chain employs TRBV5-6 and TRBJ2-7; possibly TRBD2 for D (6 bases). Trimming shortened V by 5 bases and J by 2 bases, and 11 bases separated the two germline ends. CDR3 size: 13 residues. Germline V gene lookup returns CDR1 SGHDT and CDR2 YYEEEE.

This chain joins TRBV19 and TRBJ2-7; 9 bases fit TRBD1. The CDR3 is made up of 15 amino acids. With 4 bases clipped from V and 1 base from J, the junction kept 5 bases outside the gene matches. Germline CDR1 is LNHDA and CDR2 is SQIVND (reference sequence). The CDR3 sequence is CASSTQGALSYEQYF. The CDR3 coding sequence is TGTGCCAGTAGTACACAGGGGGCCCTTTCCTACGAGCAGTACTTC.